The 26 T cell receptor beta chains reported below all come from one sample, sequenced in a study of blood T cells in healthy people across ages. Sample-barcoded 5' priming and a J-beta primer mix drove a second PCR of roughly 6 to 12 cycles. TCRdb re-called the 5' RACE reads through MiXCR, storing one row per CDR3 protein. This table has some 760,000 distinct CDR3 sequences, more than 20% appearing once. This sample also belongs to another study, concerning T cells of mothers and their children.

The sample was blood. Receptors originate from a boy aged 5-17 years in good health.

CDR3 amino acids: CSVRLADYNEQFF. The CDR3 DNA reads as TGCAGCGTTAGACTAGCGGACTACAATGAGCAGTTCTTC. The V gene is TRBV29-1, the J gene TRBJ2-1; 9 bases align to TRBD2. CDR1 is SQVTM, CDR2 ANQGSEA, per germline. The CDR3 covers 13 residues. V lost 5 bases to trimming and J lost 3 bases; unmatched junction nucleotides: 2.

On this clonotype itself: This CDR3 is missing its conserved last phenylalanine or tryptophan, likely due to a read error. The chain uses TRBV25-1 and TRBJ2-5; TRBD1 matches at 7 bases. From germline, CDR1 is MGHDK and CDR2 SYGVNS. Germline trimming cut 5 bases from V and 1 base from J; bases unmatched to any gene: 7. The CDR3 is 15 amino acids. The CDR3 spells CASSRSRGIQETQYY. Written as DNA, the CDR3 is TGTGCCAGCAGTAGGTCCAGGGGGATCCAAGAGACCCAGTACTAC.

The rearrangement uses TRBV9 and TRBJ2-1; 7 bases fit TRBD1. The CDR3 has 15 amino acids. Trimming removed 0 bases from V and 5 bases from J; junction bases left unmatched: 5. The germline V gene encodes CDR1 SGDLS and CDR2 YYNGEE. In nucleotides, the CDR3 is TGTGCCAGCAGCGTAGAGGGGGCTTCCGACAATGAGCAGTTCTTC. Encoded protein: CASSVEGASDNEQFF.

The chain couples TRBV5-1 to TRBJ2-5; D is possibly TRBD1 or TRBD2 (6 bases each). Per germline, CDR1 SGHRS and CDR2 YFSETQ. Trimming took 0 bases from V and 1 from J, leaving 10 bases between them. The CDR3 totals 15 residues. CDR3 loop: CASSLAGGGQETQYF. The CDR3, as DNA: TGCGCCAGCAGCTTGGCAGGAGGGGGCCAAGAGACCCAGTACTTC.

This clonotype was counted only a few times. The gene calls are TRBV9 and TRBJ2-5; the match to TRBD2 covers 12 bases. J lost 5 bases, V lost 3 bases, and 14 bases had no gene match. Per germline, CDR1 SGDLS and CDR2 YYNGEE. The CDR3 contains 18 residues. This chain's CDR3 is CASSASLAGGRLGETQYF. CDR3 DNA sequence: TGTGCCAGCAGCGCCTCTCTAGCGGGGGGGCGTTTGGGGGAGACCCAGTACTTC.

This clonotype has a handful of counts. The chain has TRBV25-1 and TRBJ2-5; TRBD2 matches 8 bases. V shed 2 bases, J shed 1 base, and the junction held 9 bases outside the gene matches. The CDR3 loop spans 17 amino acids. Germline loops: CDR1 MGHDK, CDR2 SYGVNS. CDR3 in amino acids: CASSESGGVSSQETQYF. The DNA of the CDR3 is TGTGCCAGCAGTGAAAGCGGGGGAGTTAGTAGCCAAGAGACCCAGTACTTC.

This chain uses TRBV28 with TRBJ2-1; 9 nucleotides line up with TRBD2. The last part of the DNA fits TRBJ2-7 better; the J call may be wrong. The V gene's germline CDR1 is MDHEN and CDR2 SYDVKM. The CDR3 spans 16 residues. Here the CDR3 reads CASTPGAGGRTYEQYF. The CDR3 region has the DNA TGTGCCAGCACCCCCGGGGCGGGAGGGAGGACCTACGAGCAGTACTTC.

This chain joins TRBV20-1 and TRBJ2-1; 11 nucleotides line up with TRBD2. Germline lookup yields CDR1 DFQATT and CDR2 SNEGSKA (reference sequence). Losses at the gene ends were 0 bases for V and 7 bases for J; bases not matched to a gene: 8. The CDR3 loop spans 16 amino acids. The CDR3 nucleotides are TGCAGTGCTAGAGATCCGACTAGCGGGGTTCCTAATGAGCAGTTCTTC. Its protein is CSARDPTSGVPNEQFF.

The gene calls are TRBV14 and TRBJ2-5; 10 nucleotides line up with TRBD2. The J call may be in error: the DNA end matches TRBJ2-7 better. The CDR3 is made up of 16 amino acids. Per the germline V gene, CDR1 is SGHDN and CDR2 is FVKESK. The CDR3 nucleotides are TGTGCCAGCAGCGAGGTCAGCGGGGGGGCCTTCGGCGAGCAGTACTTC. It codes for CASSEVSGGAFGEQYF.

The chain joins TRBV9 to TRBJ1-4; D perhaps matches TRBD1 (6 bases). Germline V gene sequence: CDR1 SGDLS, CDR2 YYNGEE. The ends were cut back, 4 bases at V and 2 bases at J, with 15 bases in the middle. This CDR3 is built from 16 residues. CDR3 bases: TGTGCCAGCAGCCCGTACTCAGGGGTGACTAATGAAAAACTGTTTTTT. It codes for CASSPYSGVTNEKLFF.

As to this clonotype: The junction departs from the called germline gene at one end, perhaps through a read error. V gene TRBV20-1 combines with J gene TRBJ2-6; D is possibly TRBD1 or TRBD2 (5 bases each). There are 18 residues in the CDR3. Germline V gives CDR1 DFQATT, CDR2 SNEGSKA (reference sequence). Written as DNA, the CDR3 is TGCAGTGCCCCTTATACGGGCTCCTTGATCCGAGGGGCCAACGTCCAGACTTTC. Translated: CSAPYTGSLIRGANVQTF.

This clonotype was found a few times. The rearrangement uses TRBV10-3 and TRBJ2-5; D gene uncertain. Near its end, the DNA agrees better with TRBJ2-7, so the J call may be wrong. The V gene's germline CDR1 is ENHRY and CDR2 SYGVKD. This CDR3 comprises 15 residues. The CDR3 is CAISEASSLSYEQYF. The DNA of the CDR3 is TGTGCCATCAGTGAGGCGTCTTCCCTATCCTACGAGCAGTACTTC.

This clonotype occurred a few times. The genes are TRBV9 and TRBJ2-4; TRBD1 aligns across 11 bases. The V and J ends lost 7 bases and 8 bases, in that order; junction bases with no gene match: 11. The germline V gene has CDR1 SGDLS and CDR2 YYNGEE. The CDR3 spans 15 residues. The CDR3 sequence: CASAGDGTGGDIQYF. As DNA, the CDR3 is TGTGCCAGCGCTGGAGACGGGACAGGGGGGGACATTCAGTACTTC.

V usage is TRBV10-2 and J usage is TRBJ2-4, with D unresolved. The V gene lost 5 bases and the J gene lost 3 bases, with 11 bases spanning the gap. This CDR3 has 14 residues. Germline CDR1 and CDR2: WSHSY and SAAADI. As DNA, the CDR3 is TGCGCCAGCAGTACTGCAGAGGTCAAAAACATTCAGTACTTC. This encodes CASSTAEVKNIQYF.

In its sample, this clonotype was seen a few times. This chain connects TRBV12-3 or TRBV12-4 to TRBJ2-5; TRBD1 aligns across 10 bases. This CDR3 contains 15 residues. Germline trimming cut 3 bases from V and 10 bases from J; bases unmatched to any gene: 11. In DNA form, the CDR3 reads TGTGCCAGCAGTTTTATGACAGGGGGCCCGGGGGACCAGTACTTC. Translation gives CASSFMTGGPGDQYF.

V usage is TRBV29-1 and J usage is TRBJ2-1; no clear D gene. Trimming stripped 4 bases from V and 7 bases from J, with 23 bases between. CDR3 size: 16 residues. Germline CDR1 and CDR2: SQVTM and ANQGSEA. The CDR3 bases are TGCAGCGTTGTTGCTAGTGAAGCTAGGGCGGTTAATGAGCAGTTCTTC. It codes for CSVVASEARAVNEQFF.

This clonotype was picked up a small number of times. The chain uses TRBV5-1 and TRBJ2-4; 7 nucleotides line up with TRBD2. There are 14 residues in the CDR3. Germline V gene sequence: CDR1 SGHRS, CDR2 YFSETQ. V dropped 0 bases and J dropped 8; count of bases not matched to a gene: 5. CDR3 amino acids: CASSLGQRGDIQYF. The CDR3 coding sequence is TGCGCCAGCAGCTTGGGACAGCGGGGAGACATTCAGTACTTC.

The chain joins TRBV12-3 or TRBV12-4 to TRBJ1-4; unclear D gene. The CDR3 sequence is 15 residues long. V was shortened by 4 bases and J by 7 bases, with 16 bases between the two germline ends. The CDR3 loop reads CASSSSGEGSEKLFF. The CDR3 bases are TGTGCCAGCAGTTCCTCCGGGGAAGGAAGTGAAAAACTGTTTTTT.

CDR3 DNA: TGCAGCGTTAGGGACAGGGGATGGCGAGAGACCCAGTACTTC. As protein: CSVRDRGWRETQYF. The V and J genes are TRBV29-1 and TRBJ2-5; 10 bases are a match to TRBD1. J gave up 4 bases and V 5 bases, and 7 bases lay outside the gene matches. The CDR3 is 14 amino acids. Germline lookup yields CDR1 SQVTM and CDR2 ANQGSEA.

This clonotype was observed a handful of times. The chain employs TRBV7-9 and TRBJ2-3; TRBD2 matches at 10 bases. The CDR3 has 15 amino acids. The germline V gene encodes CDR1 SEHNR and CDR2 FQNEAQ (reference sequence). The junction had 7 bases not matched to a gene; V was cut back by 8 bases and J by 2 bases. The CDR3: CASRAGGRSTDTQYF. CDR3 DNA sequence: TGTGCCAGCCGAGCGGGGGGGCGATCCACAGATACGCAGTATTTT.

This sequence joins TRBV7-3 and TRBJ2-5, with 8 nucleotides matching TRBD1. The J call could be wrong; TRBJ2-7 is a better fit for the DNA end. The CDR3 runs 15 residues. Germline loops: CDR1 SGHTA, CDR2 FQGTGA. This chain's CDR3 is CASSPGGGSSYEQYF. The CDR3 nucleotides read TGTGCCAGCAGCCCAGGGGGCGGTAGCTCCTACGAGCAGTACTTC.

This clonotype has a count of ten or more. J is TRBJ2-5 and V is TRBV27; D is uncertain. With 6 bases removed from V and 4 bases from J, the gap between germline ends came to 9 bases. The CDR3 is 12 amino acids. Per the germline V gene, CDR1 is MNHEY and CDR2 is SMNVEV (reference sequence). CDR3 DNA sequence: TGTGCCAGCAGCGCCTCGAGAGAGACCCAGTACTTC. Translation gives CASSASRETQYF.

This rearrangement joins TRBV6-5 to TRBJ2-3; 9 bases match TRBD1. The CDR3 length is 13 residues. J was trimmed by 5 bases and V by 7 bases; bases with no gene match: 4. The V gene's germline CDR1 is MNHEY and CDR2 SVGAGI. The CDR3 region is CASKDRGRDTQYF. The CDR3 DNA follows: TGTGCCAGCAAGGACAGGGGTAGAGATACGCAGTATTTT.

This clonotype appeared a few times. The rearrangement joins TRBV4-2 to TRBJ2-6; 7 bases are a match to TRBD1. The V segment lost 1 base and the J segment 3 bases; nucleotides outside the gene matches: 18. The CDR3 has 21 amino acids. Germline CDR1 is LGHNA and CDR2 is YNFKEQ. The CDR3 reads CASSQGALVGQVEGGANVLTF. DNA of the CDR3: TGTGCCAGCAGCCAAGGGGCCTTAGTCGGACAGGTAGAGGGTGGGGCCAACGTCCTGACTTTC.

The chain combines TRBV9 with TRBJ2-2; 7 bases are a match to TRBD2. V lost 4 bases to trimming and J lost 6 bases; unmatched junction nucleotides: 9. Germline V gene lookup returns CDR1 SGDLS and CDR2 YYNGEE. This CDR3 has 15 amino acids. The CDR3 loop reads CASSTRDYGSGELFF. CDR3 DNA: TGTGCCAGCAGCACCCGGGACTACGGGTCCGGGGAGCTGTTTTTT.

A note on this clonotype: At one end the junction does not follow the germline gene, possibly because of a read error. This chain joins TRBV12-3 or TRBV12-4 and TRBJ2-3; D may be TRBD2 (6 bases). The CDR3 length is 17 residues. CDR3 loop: CASSSPVVRGRTDTQYF. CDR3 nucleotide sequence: TGTGCCAGCAGTTCCCCGGTAGTCCGGGGGAGAACAGATACGCAATATTTT.